The 21 T cell receptor beta chains below all came from one sample that was sequenced in a study of CD8+ T cells in alopecia areata. Sample treatment: oral pan-JAK inhibitor, 5-10 mg twice daily. Sequencing used cDNA as its template, made by extracting RNA and reverse transcribing it. Only in-frame clones appear in the TCRdb table, and some are missing; sequencing was by immunoSEQ multiplex PCR. The sample consists of about 190,000 clones, 50% to 70% of them appearing once. This material consisted of CD4+ T cells sorted from blood, taken around week 50, from a patient treated with tofacitinib. Every receptor here comes from a human donor with alopecia areata.

The chain joins TRBV5-6 to TRBJ1-1; D may be TRBD1 (5 bases). This CDR3 is 14 amino acids long. V gave up 1 base and J gave up 0 bases, with 7 bases separating them. In germline, CDR1 is SGHDT, CDR2 YYEEEE. The CDR3 DNA follows: TGTGCCAGCAGCTTGAGGGACTTGAACACTGAAGCTTTCTTT. Its protein is CASSLRDLNTEAFF. Variable domain in full (rest from reference TRBV5-6 and TRBJ1-1): DAGVTQSPTHLIKTRGQQVTLRCSPKSGHDTVSWYQQALGQGPQFIFQYYEEEERQRGNFPDRFSGHQFPNYSSELNVNALLLGDSALYLCASSLRDLNTEAFFGQGTRLTVV.

The chain has TRBV7-2 and TRBJ2-7; 10 nucleotides agree with TRBD2. V was clipped by 1 base and J by 2 bases; unmatched bases: 5. The CDR3 has 16 amino acids. Germline V gives CDR1 SGHTA, CDR2 FQGNSA. The CDR3 sequence is CASSLVLLAGAYEQYF. The CDR3 bases are TGTGCCAGCAGCTTAGTACTTCTAGCGGGGGCCTACGAGCAGTACTTC.

The chain recombines TRBV29-1 with TRBJ1-2, with D uncertain. Germline CDR1 SQVTM, CDR2 ANQGSEA. This CDR3 comprises 15 residues. V lost 6 bases and J 3 bases, leaving 20 bases between the germline ends. For the CDR3, the DNA is TGCAGCGTCACCCGCGGGGTGTCGGCTGACTATGGCTACACCTTC. Residues: CSVTRGVSADYGYTF.

About this clone: A junction boundary mismatches the germline segment, possibly from a read error. Distinct nucleotide sequences in the sample also encode this CDR3. V is TRBV29-1 and J is TRBJ2-7; D might be TRBD1 (5 bases). This CDR3 has 12 amino acids. Germline V gene lookup returns CDR1 SQVTM and CDR2 ANQGSEA. The CDR3 reads CSVEDSSYEQYF. As DNA, the CDR3 is TGCAGCGTAGAAGACAGCTCCTACGAGCAGTACTTC.

This chain links TRBV30 with TRBJ1-1; the D gene is possibly TRBD1 (6 bases). V lost 0 bases and J lost 5, with 13 bases in between. Germline V gene lookup returns CDR1 GTSNPN and CDR2 SVGIG (reference sequence). This CDR3 has 14 residues. Written as DNA, the CDR3 is TGTGCCTGGAGTGTACCTCCAGGGGATACTGAAGCTTTCTTT. It codes for CAWSVPPGDTEAFF.

This clone showed up just a few times. The chain uses TRBV14 and TRBJ1-1; D gene uncertain. The germline CDR1 and CDR2 sequences are SGHDN and FVKESK. CDR3 length: 13 amino acids. The V end lost 2 bases, the J end lost 5 bases, and 9 bases lay between the germline ends. The chain's CDR3 is CASSQQVRTEAFF. CDR3 nucleotide sequence: TGTGCCAGCAGCCAACAAGTCAGGACTGAAGCTTTCTTT.

This chain links TRBV9 with TRBJ1-6; D ambiguous. CDR3 size: 17 residues. The germline gives CDR1 SGDLS, CDR2 YYNGEE. V shed 4 bases and J shed 9 bases, with 23 bases lying between them. The CDR3 loop reads CASSSPAGSQKTSPLHF. CDR3 nucleotide sequence: TGTGCCAGCAGCTCCCCCGCCGGGTCCCAGAAGACTTCACCCCTCCACTTT. The full variable domain, its missing parts supplied by reference TRBV9 and TRBJ1-6, is DSGVTQTPKHLITATGQRVTLRCSPRSGDLSVYWYQQSLDQGLQFLIQYYNGEERAKGNILERFSAQQFPDLHSELNLSSLELGDSALYFCASSSPAGSQKTSPLHFGNGTRLTVT.

This clone was observed a few times. The chain joins TRBV9 to TRBJ2-7, with TRBD2 matching 7 bases. From germline, CDR1 is SGDLS and CDR2 YYNGEE. V dropped 0 bases and J dropped 4; count of bases not matched to a gene: 4. The CDR3 is 14 amino acids. The CDR3 DNA sequence: TGTGCCAGCAGCGTAGACGCTAGCGGATACGAGCAGTACTTC. Translation: CASSVDASGYEQYF.

This clone has just a few counts. The chain links TRBV7-9 to TRBJ1-1, with TRBD1 matching over 7 bases. Unmatched junction bases numbered 6, after V lost 5 bases and J lost 6 bases. Germline CDR1 is SEHNR and CDR2 is FQNEAQ (reference sequence). This CDR3 comprises 13 residues. The CDR3 nucleotides read TGTGCCAGCAGCCCCGACAGGGTTGCTGAAGCTTTCTTT. Residues: CASSPDRVAEAFF.

The rearrangement links TRBV29-1 to TRBJ1-1, with unresolved D. The CDR3 contains 14 residues. Per the germline V gene, CDR1 is SQVTM and CDR2 is ANQGSEA. The ends were cut back, 2 bases at V and 4 bases at J, with 14 bases in the middle. This chain's CDR3 is CSVEFGNMSTEAFF. The DNA for the CDR3 is TGCAGCGTTGAATTCGGAAATATGAGCACTGAAGCTTTCTTT.

The chain joins TRBV30 to TRBJ1-2, with a possible D match to TRBD1 (6 bases). The CDR3 runs 15 residues. V was pared by 0 bases and J by 3 bases, with 14 bases between. Germline CDR1 is GTSNPN and CDR2 is SVGIG (reference sequence). CDR3 residues: CAWSVMQGLHYGYTF. CDR3 bases: TGTGCCTGGAGTGTAATGCAGGGGCTACACTATGGCTACACCTTC.

This clone has a single count. This chain uses TRBV6-5 with TRBJ1-2; 7 bases match TRBD1. CDR1 is MNHEY and CDR2 is SVGAGI in the germline V gene. The V and J ends lost 5 bases and 6 bases, in that order; junction bases with no gene match: 3. This CDR3 is built from 12 residues. CDR3 nucleotide sequence: TGTGCCAGCAGTCAAGACAGGGATGGCTACACCTTC. Translated, it gives CASSQDRDGYTF.

This clone occurred once. This chain uses TRBV30 with TRBJ1-2; maybe TRBD1 (6 bases). CDR1 is GTSNPN, CDR2 SVGIG, per germline (reference sequence). Trimming shortened V by 4 bases and J by 8 bases, and 17 bases separated the two germline ends. This CDR3 has 13 amino acids. The CDR3 nucleotides are TGTGCCTGGACAGAGACAGGTCTGAGAGGCTACACCTTC. It is translated as CAWTETGLRGYTF. Together with reference TRBV30 and TRBJ1-2, the CDR3 gives the full variable domain: SQTIHQWPATLVQPVGSPLSLECTVEGTSNPNLYWYRQAAGRGLQLLFYSVGIGQISSEVPQNLSASRPQDRQFILSSKKLLLSDSGFYLCAWTETGLRGYTFGSGTRLTVV.

Turning to this clone: Different DNA sequences within this sample yield the same CDR3. This sequence joins TRBV18 and TRBJ1-5; D remains unclear. Germline V gene data show CDR1 as KGHSH and CDR2 as LQKENI. V shed 3 bases and J shed 1 base, with 4 bases lying between them. The CDR3 consists of 13 residues. CDR3 region: CASSPGSNQPQHF. DNA for the CDR3: TGTGCCAGCTCACCCGGAAGCAATCAGCCCCAGCATTTT.

The J gene is TRBJ1-5, the V gene TRBV11-1; no clear D. The CDR3 contains 14 residues. V lost 5 bases and J 4 bases, leaving 12 bases between the germline ends. CDR1 is SGHAT, CDR2 FQDESV, per germline (reference sequence). The CDR3 sequence is CASSHVIRNQPQHF. As DNA, the CDR3 is TGTGCCAGCAGCCACGTTATCCGGAATCAGCCCCAGCATTTT.

This chain joins TRBV19 and TRBJ2-5, with 11 nucleotides matching TRBD1. With V trimmed by 9 bases and J by 4 bases, 4 bases remained unmatched. The CDR3 runs 13 residues. Germline CDR1 LNHDA, CDR2 SQIVND (reference sequence). The CDR3 DNA sequence: TGTGCCAGCCAGGACAGGGGGCGAGAGACCCAGTACTTC. Its protein product is CASQDRGRETQYF.

This clone was found a few times. This sample also contains other DNA sequences that code for the same CDR3. The rearrangement links TRBV7-9 to TRBJ1-2; D is ambiguous. CDR1 is SEHNR, CDR2 FQNEAQ, per germline (reference sequence). The V and J ends lost 5 bases and 2 bases respectively, with 6 bases between them. This CDR3 is built from 12 residues. The CDR3 region has the DNA TGTGCCAGCAGCCTGGGGAACTATGGCTACACCTTC. It is translated as CASSLGNYGYTF.

This clone was counted once. The chain couples TRBV5-6 to TRBJ2-3; 7 bases match TRBD1. There are 16 residues in the CDR3. CDR1 is SGHDT and CDR2 is YYEEEE in the germline V gene. Trimming removed 0 bases from V and 2 bases from J; junction bases left unmatched: 6. In DNA, the CDR3 is TGTGCCAGCAGCTTGGCCCGGGGACAGTCCACAGATACGCAGTATTTT. Its translation is CASSLARGQSTDTQYF.

V gene TRBV30 combines with J gene TRBJ1-2, with D unresolved. CDR3 length: 15 amino acids. V gave up 0 bases and J gave up 8 bases, with 19 bases separating them. The germline gives CDR1 GTSNPN, CDR2 SVGIG (reference sequence). DNA of the CDR3: TGTGCCTGGAGTGTACGAGGAGGTCTCCGAAGGGGCTACACCTTC. Residues: CAWSVRGGLRRGYTF.

This sequence joins TRBV29-1 and TRBJ2-7, with 13 bases that match TRBD2. V dropped 4 bases and J dropped 3; count of bases not matched to a gene: 3. Germline assignment: CDR1 SQVTM and CDR2 ANQGSEA. The CDR3 runs 14 residues. This CDR3 reads CSVVGLAGVYEQYF. CDR3 in DNA: TGCAGCGTTGTAGGACTAGCGGGGGTCTACGAGCAGTACTTC.

This clone was detected only a few times. V usage is TRBV6-1 and J usage is TRBJ2-3, with D maybe TRBD1 (5 bases). The CDR3 sequence is 13 residues long. Per the germline V gene, CDR1 is MNHNS and CDR2 is SASEGT. With 1 base removed from V and 7 bases from J, the gap between germline ends came to 9 bases. The DNA of the CDR3 is TGTGCCAGCAGTGAAGAGTGGGGCAATACGCAGTATTTT. This codes for CASSEEWGNTQYF.